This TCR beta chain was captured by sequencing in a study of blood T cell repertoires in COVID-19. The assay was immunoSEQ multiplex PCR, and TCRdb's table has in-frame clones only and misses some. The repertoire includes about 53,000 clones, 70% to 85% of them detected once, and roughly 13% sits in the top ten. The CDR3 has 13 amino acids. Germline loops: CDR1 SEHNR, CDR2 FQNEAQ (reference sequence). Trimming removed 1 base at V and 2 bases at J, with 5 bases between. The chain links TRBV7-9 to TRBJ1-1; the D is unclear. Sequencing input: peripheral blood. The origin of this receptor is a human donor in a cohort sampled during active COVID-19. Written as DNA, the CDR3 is TGTGCCAGCAGCTTAGGGCAAAACACTGAAGCTTTCTTT. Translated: CASSLGQNTEAFF.